This T cell receptor (beta chain) was found in a study of blood T cell repertoires in COVID-19. Study overall: PBMCs, B-cell-depleted T cells, or T cells provided the cDNA or gDNA that made up the material.

The authors' processing: For nucleated cells, counts were estimated from reference gene primer amplification. Generated by immunoSEQ multiplex PCR, the TCRdb table keeps only in-frame clones and is missing some. V, J and clone size were drawn from that table, and D and trimming were deduced from the DNA. Of 95,000 to 100,000 clones listed, 85% to 95% are singletons. This clone was detected a few times. The J segment lost 4 bases and the V segment lost 4 bases, leaving 10 bases of the junction unmatched. The CDR3 loop spans 18 amino acids. Germline CDR1 is LGHNA and CDR2 is YNFKEQ. The rearrangement uses TRBV4-2 and TRBJ2-2; 12 positions agree with TRBD2. The sequencing input was peripheral blood. This TCR was sampled from a man in his fifties with active COVID-19. The CDR3 bases are TGTGCCAGCAGCCCCCATAGAACTAGCGGGAGGAGCACCGGGGAGCTGTTTTTT. Translation: CASSPHRTSGRSTGELFF.